What follows are 28 T cell receptor beta chains derived from one specimen sequenced in a study of blood T cell repertoires in COVID-19. Libraries were prepared by immunoSEQ multiplex PCR; TCRdb keeps only in-frame clonotypes and omits some of them. Of 210,000 or so clones in the sample, roughly four fifths were seen once. The material sequenced was PBMCs or T cells enriched from blood (not recorded which). These receptors came from a man aged 55 to 70 who had recovered from COVID-19.

This clone was detected a few times. CDR3 sequence (DNA): TGCGCCAGCAGCTTTGACTACAATAGCAATCAGCCCCAGCATTTT. Its translation: CASSFDYNSNQPQHF. The chain employs TRBV5-1 and TRBJ1-5; D is undetermined. The V end was cut by 2 bases, the J end by 0 bases, with 9 bases between. Germline assignment: CDR1 SGHRS and CDR2 YFSETQ. The CDR3 loop spans 15 amino acids.

V gene TRBV5-1 combines with J gene TRBJ2-7; the match to TRBD1 covers 9 bases. This CDR3 is 16 amino acids long. V lost 1 base to trimming and J lost 5 bases; unmatched junction nucleotides: 10. Per the germline V gene, CDR1 is SGHRS and CDR2 is YFSETQ. CDR3 protein: CASSLKPGQGANEQYF. The CDR3 DNA reads TGCGCCAGCAGCTTGAAACCGGGACAGGGTGCCAACGAGCAGTACTTC.

The genes are TRBV7-2 and TRBJ2-2; no definite D call. This CDR3 has 14 residues. V shed 5 bases and J shed 0 bases, with 7 bases lying between them. Germline assignment: CDR1 SGHTA and CDR2 FQGNSA. CDR3 region: CASSPFTNTGELFF. In nucleotides, the CDR3 is TGTGCCAGCAGCCCATTCACGAACACCGGGGAGCTGTTTTTT.

V is TRBV14 and J is TRBJ1-2; D unclear. The germline CDR1 and CDR2 sequences are SGHDN and FVKESK. The V end was cut by 4 bases, the J end by 2 bases, with 14 bases between. There are 15 residues in the CDR3. The chain's CDR3 is CASSRTSFGNYGYTF. Here the CDR3 DNA reads TGTGCCAGCAGCCGAACCAGTTTCGGGAACTATGGCTACACCTTC.

J is TRBJ2-3 and V is TRBV9, with D possibly TRBD1 on 5 matching bases. The CDR3 is 16 residues long. Germline V gene lookup returns CDR1 SGDLS and CDR2 YYNGEE. The V end lost 0 bases, the J end lost 4 bases, and 15 bases lay between the germline ends. CDR3 protein: CASSVGGQTSSDTQYF. In nucleotides, the CDR3 is TGTGCCAGCAGCGTAGGGGGCCAGACCTCGTCAGATACGCAGTATTTT.

The gene calls are TRBV28 and TRBJ2-3; 7 bases line up with TRBD1. Germline-derived CDR1 and CDR2 are MDHEN and SYDVKM. The CDR3 consists of 15 residues. The ends lost 5 bases at V and 0 bases at J; junction bases unmatched: 5. The CDR3 coding sequence is TGTGCCAGCAGTAGGAACAGGGGCAGCACAGATACGCAGTATTTT. It codes for CASSRNRGSTDTQYF.

The chain recombines TRBV6-6 with TRBJ2-1, with D possibly being TRBD1 (6 bases). This CDR3 is built from 11 residues. CDR1 and CDR2 (germline): MNHNY, SVGAGI (reference sequence). Between the trimmed V and J ends, which lost 2 bases and 15 bases, there was a span of 11 bases. The chain's CDR3 is CASSYGDKRFF. DNA of the CDR3: TGTGCCAGCAGTTACGGGGACAAGCGGTTCTTC.

V is TRBV6-5 and J is TRBJ1-1, with 10 bases lining up with TRBD1. CDR1 and CDR2 from the germline V gene are MNHEY and SVGAGI. The CDR3 extends over 13 amino acids. The junction had 3 bases not matched to a gene; V was cut back by 8 bases and J by 3 bases. DNA for the CDR3: TGTGCCAGCGTTGGGACAGGGGACACTGAAGCTTTCTTT. Amino acid sequence: CASVGTGDTEAFF.

V usage is TRBV6-1 and J usage is TRBJ1-2; D is possibly TRBD1 (6 bases). Trimming removed 0 bases from V and 2 bases from J, with 7 bases in between. Germline CDR1 and CDR2: MNHNS and SASEGT. The CDR3 contains 14 residues. In nucleotides, the CDR3 is TGTGCCAGCAGTGAAGCTCAGGGGAACTATGGCTACACCTTC. This sequence encodes CASSEAQGNYGYTF.

This chain joins TRBV18 and TRBJ1-4, with a tentative D call TRBD1 (6 bases). Trimming took 3 bases from V and 8 from J, leaving 10 bases between them. Germline V gene data show CDR1 as KGHSH and CDR2 as LQKENI. The CDR3 is 13 amino acids. The CDR3 DNA reads as TGTGCCAGCTCACCCCAGGGGTGGGAAAAACTGTTTTTT. Amino acid sequence: CASSPQGWEKLFF.

The CDR3 protein is CATRTGRYNEQFF. CDR3 DNA: TGTGCCACCCGGACAGGGAGGTACAATGAGCAGTTCTTC. This rearrangement joins TRBV19 to TRBJ2-1; 8 positions agree with TRBD1. This CDR3 spans 13 amino acids. The germline V gene encodes CDR1 LNHDA and CDR2 SQIVND (reference sequence). Unmatched junction bases numbered 6, after V lost 10 bases and J lost 4 bases.

This chain connects TRBV7-3 to TRBJ2-1; 9 positions match TRBD2. V was clipped by 1 base and J by 6 bases; unmatched bases: 7. Germline loops: CDR1 SGHTA, CDR2 FQGTGA. The CDR3 has 16 amino acids. The CDR3 DNA follows: TGTGCCAGCAGCTTAAGAGAGCTAGCGGGGACCAATGAGCAGTTCTTC. It is translated as CASSLRELAGTNEQFF.

The rearrangement joins TRBV28 to TRBJ2-1; TRBD2 aligns across 8 bases. The V gene end was trimmed by 6 bases and the J gene end by 9 bases; junction bases not matched to a gene: 13. The length of the CDR3 is 15 residues. Looked up from germline, CDR1 is MDHEN and CDR2 is SYDVKM. The CDR3 here is CASSSSGGAPTEQFF. For the CDR3, the DNA is TGTGCCAGCAGCTCCTCCGGGGGGGCCCCAACTGAGCAGTTCTTC.

The rearrangement uses TRBV7-2 and TRBJ2-1; D remains unclear. This CDR3 spans 13 amino acids. The V and J ends lost 5 bases and 0 bases respectively, with 5 bases between them. Per germline, CDR1 SGHTA and CDR2 FQGNSA. DNA for the CDR3: TGTGCCAGCAGCCCGAGCTCCTACAATGAGCAGTTCTTC. It translates to CASSPSSYNEQFF.

As regards this clone: Relative to the germline gene, one junction end is altered; a read error may explain this. The chain has TRBV7-9 and TRBJ2-1; 9 bases fit TRBD2. Per the germline V gene, CDR1 is SEHNR and CDR2 is FQNEAQ (reference sequence). CDR3 length: 15 amino acids. The CDR3 DNA sequence: TGTGCCAGCAGCCTAGCGGGGCACCTCTACAATGAGCAGTTCTTC. Translated, it gives CASSLAGHLYNEQFF.

The chain joins TRBV2 to TRBJ1-5; TRBD1 agrees at 8 bases. The CDR3 has 16 residues. Trimming removed 6 bases from V and 0 bases from J; junction bases left unmatched: 7. CDR1 is SNHLY, CDR2 FYNNEI, per germline. CDR3 sequence reads: CASRDRTGNSNQPQHF. The CDR3 coding sequence is TGTGCCAGCAGAGATCGGACAGGGAATAGCAATCAGCCCCAGCATTTT.

The rearrangement joins TRBV6-5 to TRBJ2-7, with a possible D match to TRBD2 (5 bases). CDR3 length: 14 amino acids. CDR1 is MNHEY and CDR2 is SVGAGI in the germline V gene. Trimming removed 0 bases from V and 5 bases from J, with 11 bases in between. Here the CDR3 DNA reads TGTGCCAGCAGTTACTCGATCCGGGAACACGAGCAGTACTTC. Translation: CASSYSIREHEQYF.

The rearrangement uses TRBV6-5 and TRBJ1-3; no reliable D call. Trimming took 2 bases from V and 2 from J, leaving 10 bases between them. The CDR3 runs 15 residues. Germline CDR1 and CDR2: MNHEY and SVGAGI. Here the CDR3 DNA reads TGTGCCAGCAGTTACCGATCCGGGGCTGGAAACACCATATATTTT. Translation: CASSYRSGAGNTIYF.

This clone has just one count. V and J are TRBV10-3 and TRBJ1-2, with TRBD1 matching 9 bases. The CDR3 sequence is 14 residues long. J was trimmed by 4 bases and V by 6 bases; bases with no gene match: 6. Germline V gene sequence: CDR1 ENHRY, CDR2 SYGVKD. This CDR3 reads CAIRPGQGGYGYTF. The DNA for the CDR3 is TGTGCCATCAGACCGGGACAGGGTGGCTATGGCTACACCTTC.

The CDR3 is CASSQPAEGARGYTF. In DNA form, the CDR3 reads TGCGCCAGCAGCCAACCCGCCGAGGGGGCGAGGGGCTACACCTTC. This chain connects TRBV4-1 to TRBJ1-2, with TRBD1 identical over 7 bases. The CDR3 is 15 residues long. Trimming removed 2 bases from V and 8 bases from J; junction bases left unmatched: 11. From germline, CDR1 is MGHRA and CDR2 YSYEKL.

The chain has TRBV4-3 and TRBJ2-3; 10 nucleotides align to TRBD2. V shed 4 bases, J shed 5 bases, and the junction held 9 bases outside the gene matches. Germline lookup yields CDR1 LGHNA and CDR2 YSLEER. This CDR3 has 16 amino acids. The CDR3 reads CASSPGSGGREDTQYF. CDR3 coding DNA: TGCGCCAGCAGCCCTGGTAGCGGGGGGCGGGAAGATACGCAGTATTTT.

V is TRBV5-1 and J is TRBJ2-1, with 9 bases lining up with TRBD2. Germline V gene data show CDR1 as SGHRS and CDR2 as YFSETQ. This CDR3 is built from 15 residues. V lost 1 base and J lost 5; bases outside the gene matches: 4. CDR3 region: CASSLRPSGDNEQFF. In nucleotides, the CDR3 is TGCGCCAGCAGCTTGAGGCCTAGCGGGGACAATGAGCAGTTCTTC.

The rearrangement links TRBV9 to TRBJ1-2; TRBD1 matches at 10 bases. V lost 4 bases to trimming and J lost 5 bases; unmatched junction nucleotides: 8. The CDR3 spans 15 residues. CDR1 and CDR2 from the germline V gene are SGDLS and YYNGEE. Here the CDR3 DNA reads TGTGCCAGCAGCTTATGGACAGGGGGGAATTATGGCTACACCTTC. This codes for CASSLWTGGNYGYTF.

There are a few counts of this clone. The chain combines TRBV24-1 with TRBJ2-7, with D perhaps matching TRBD1 (6 bases). CDR3 size: 14 residues. Germline V gene data show CDR1 as KGHDR and CDR2 as SFDVKD. With 4 bases removed from V and 3 bases from J, the gap between germline ends came to 12 bases. CDR3 DNA: TGTGCCACCAGTGACCGGGACACCAGCTACGAGCAGTACTTC. Amino acid sequence: CATSDRDTSYEQYF.

The chain is built from TRBV6-5 and TRBJ1-2; TRBD1 aligns across 7 bases. With V trimmed by 6 bases and J by 3 bases, 4 bases remained unmatched. The germline CDR1 and CDR2 sequences are MNHEY and SVGAGI. The CDR3 consists of 13 residues. CDR3 bases: TGTGCCAGCAGCATACAGGGGCACTATGGCTACACCTTC. Its translation: CASSIQGHYGYTF.

V is TRBV4-3 and J is TRBJ1-1, with no clear D. The V end lost 0 bases, the J end lost 6 bases, and 14 bases lay between the germline ends. Germline values: CDR1 LGHNA, CDR2 YSLEER. The length of the CDR3 is 15 residues. The CDR3 sequence is CASSQESGRSAEAFF. DNA of the CDR3: TGCGCCAGCAGCCAAGAGTCCGGGAGGAGTGCTGAAGCTTTCTTT.

The genes are TRBV27 and TRBJ2-3; TRBD1 is a possible D gene (5 bases). Germline CDR1 reads MNHEY; CDR2 reads SMNVEV (reference sequence). V was pared by 0 bases and J by 4 bases, with 11 bases between. This CDR3 has 15 amino acids. Written as DNA, the CDR3 is TGTGCCAGCAGTTTATCTGCAGGGCTAGCAGATACGCAGTATTTT. It codes for CASSLSAGLADTQYF.

This clone was picked up one time. The rearrangement joins TRBV5-6 to TRBJ2-5; D unclear. V shed 7 bases and J shed 2 bases, with 9 bases lying between them. The CDR3 runs to 12 residues. Germline-derived CDR1 and CDR2 are SGHDT and YYEEEE. The CDR3 nucleotides are TGTGCCAGCTGCGCCGGGCAAGAGACCCAGTACTTC. Translated, it gives CASCAGQETQYF.